This T cell receptor (beta chain) appears in the sequencing data of a study of T cell changes during pregnancy in multiple sclerosis. TCRdb's table, derived via immunoSEQ multiplex PCR, lists solely in-frame clones and lacks some. The sample has around 72,000 clones; about 90% are singletons. The germline V gene encodes CDR1 LNHDA and CDR2 SQIVND (reference sequence). The length of the CDR3 is 14 residues. V shed 6 bases, J shed 2 bases, and the junction held 5 bases outside the gene matches. The source was CD4+ T cells from peripheral blood mononuclear cells, collected before pregnancy. The chain joins TRBV19 to TRBJ1-2; 8 bases fit TRBD1. The origin of this receptor is a female donor with multiple sclerosis, enrolled in a pregnancy study. The CDR3 reads CASSTGQGNYGYTF. CDR3 DNA sequence: TGTGCCAGTAGCACTGGACAGGGAAACTATGGCTACACCTTC.